The 11 T cell receptor beta chains reported below all come from one sample, sequenced in a study of T cell responses to AZD1222 COVID-19 vaccine. The assay was immunoSEQ multiplex PCR, and TCRdb's table has in-frame clones only and misses some. The sample records around 130,000 clones, more than 85% being singletons. The specimen was peripheral blood, collected on day 0 of AZD1222 vaccination. These TCRs come from an adult in good health.

The J gene is TRBJ1-6, the V gene TRBV2, with D possibly TRBD1 on 6 matching bases. Trimming took 7 bases from V and 10 from J, leaving 23 bases between them. The CDR3 length is 16 residues. Per the germline V gene, CDR1 is SNHLY and CDR2 is FYNNEI. CDR3 sequence reads: CASKVEGGVGRSPLHF. The CDR3, as DNA: TGTGCCAGCAAAGTGGAAGGGGGGGTTGGACGATCACCCCTCCACTTT.

The DNA of the CDR3 is TGTGCCAGCTCACGTACCACCGGGCCTAACACCGGGGAGCTGTTTTTT. Residues: CASSRTTGPNTGELFF. This rearrangement joins TRBV18 to TRBJ2-2; D is ambiguous. Germline V gene data show CDR1 as KGHSH and CDR2 as LQKENI. The CDR3 length is 16 residues. Trimming removed 4 bases at V and 2 bases at J, with 14 bases between.

The rearrangement links TRBV14 to TRBJ2-2, with D uncertain. The CDR3 length is 11 residues. Germline lookup yields CDR1 SGHDN and CDR2 FVKESK. Trimming shortened V by 3 bases and J by 8 bases, and 4 bases separated the two germline ends. DNA for the CDR3: TGTGCCAGCAGCCAGGCAGGGGAGCTGTTTTTT. Protein product: CASSQAGELFF.

V is TRBV18 and J is TRBJ1-3; D is uncertain. Germline V gene data show CDR1 as KGHSH and CDR2 as LQKENI. V was shortened by 0 bases and J by 5 bases, with 5 bases between the two germline ends. CDR3 length: 13 residues. CDR3 in DNA: TGTGCCAGCTCACCACCGATCAGAAACACCATATATTTT. Protein sequence: CASSPPIRNTIYF.

The chain couples TRBV5-1 to TRBJ1-2; no reliable D call. There are 13 residues in the CDR3. V was trimmed by 2 bases and J by 4 bases, leaving 9 bases between them. The germline V gene has CDR1 SGHRS and CDR2 YFSETQ. CDR3 sequence: CASSFGRLYGYTF. DNA of the CDR3: TGCGCCAGCAGCTTCGGACGGCTCTATGGCTACACCTTC.

This sequence joins TRBV6-6 and TRBJ1-3; D possibly corresponds to TRBD1 (6 bases). Per the germline V gene, CDR1 is MNHNY and CDR2 is SVGAGI (reference sequence). The CDR3 length is 15 residues. V lost 8 bases to trimming and J lost 3 bases, with 17 bases between them. The chain's CDR3 is CASSARDIGGNTIYF. The CDR3 DNA reads as TGTGCCAGCTCAGCCCGGGACATCGGTGGAAACACCATATATTTT.

The chain links TRBV4-2 to TRBJ2-7, with TRBD2 identical over 9 bases. CDR3 size: 16 residues. With 0 bases clipped from V and 3 bases from J, the junction kept 6 bases outside the gene matches. Germline V CDR1 and CDR2: LGHNA, YNFKEQ. CDR3 protein: CASSQEVRRGGYEQYF. CDR3 sequence (DNA): TGTGCCAGCAGCCAAGAAGTAAGGCGGGGGGGCTACGAGCAGTACTTC.

This sequence joins TRBV6-5 and TRBJ1-1, with 9 bases that match TRBD1. The CDR3 consists of 14 residues. J lost 3 bases, V lost 5 bases, and 4 bases had no gene match. The germline CDR1 and CDR2 sequences are MNHEY and SVGAGI. CDR3 sequence (DNA): TGTGCCAGCAGTCTACAGGGGGCGGACACTGAAGCTTTCTTT. Translated, it gives CASSLQGADTEAFF.

V usage is TRBV6-5 and J usage is TRBJ1-2, with a tentative D call TRBD1 (5 bases). Trimming cost V 2 bases and J 6 bases, with 13 bases left between them. This CDR3 spans 14 amino acids. Germline V gene sequence: CDR1 MNHEY, CDR2 SVGAGI. CDR3 in DNA: TGTGCCAGCAGTTACAGGGCAGGGAGGAATGGCTACACCTTC. It is translated as CASSYRAGRNGYTF.

The genes are TRBV6-5 and TRBJ1-5; TRBD1 is a possible D gene (5 bases). This CDR3 spans 13 amino acids. Trimming stripped 7 bases from V and 9 bases from J, with 16 bases between. Germline lookup yields CDR1 MNHEY and CDR2 SVGAGI. The CDR3 here is CASTWTSQGPQHF. DNA of the CDR3: TGTGCCAGCACTTGGACCTCTCAGGGGCCCCAGCATTTT.

The rearrangement joins TRBV6-5 to TRBJ1-5; TRBD1 matches at 7 bases. The J segment lost 3 bases and the V segment lost 6 bases, leaving 5 bases of the junction unmatched. Germline-derived CDR1 and CDR2 are MNHEY and SVGAGI. The CDR3 is 14 residues long. The CDR3 loop is CASRSDRDNQPQHF. The CDR3 DNA reads TGTGCCAGCAGATCCGACAGGGACAATCAGCCCCAGCATTTT.